This T cell receptor (beta chain) emerged from a study of metastatic and nonmetastatic thyroid tumors. The germline gives CDR1 MNHEY, CDR2 SVGEGT. V gave up 3 bases and J gave up 6 bases, with 11 bases separating them. The CDR3 consists of 13 residues. All patients were untreated before thyroid surgery. TCRdb re-analyzed the PCR reads through MiXCR. The sample consists of about 16,000 clones, less than 25% of them appearing once. Notes on this clone: Other DNA variants within this sample encode the same CDR3.

Source material: adjacent normal tissue. The TCR originated in a female donor with papillary thyroid cancer or a benign thyroid nodule (not recorded which). Some clones in this sample may be carry-over from other donors' samples. The chain has TRBV6-2 or TRBV6-3 and TRBJ1-2; D gene ambiguous. The CDR3, as DNA: TGTGCCAGCAGTTATAAAGCAGTCAATGGCTACACCTTC. As protein: CASSYKAVNGYTF.